This T cell receptor (beta chain) is from a study of blood T cell repertoires in COVID-19. The wider study: Sites in the United States, Italy and Spain provided acute and convalescent COVID-19 samples. Sources were T cells, B-cell-depleted T cells, or PBMCs; the material itself was cDNA or gDNA.

The germline V gene has CDR1 LNHNV and CDR2 YYDKDF (reference sequence). Losses at the gene ends were 0 bases for V and 5 bases for J; bases not matched to a gene: 3. This CDR3 is built from 15 residues. Source study methods: Nucleated cell counts were estimated from reference gene primer amplification. The assay was immunoSEQ multiplex PCR, and TCRdb's table has in-frame clones only and misses some. V and J calls and clone size come straight from that table; D and trimming were deduced from the DNA. In the table there are around 140,000 clones, roughly 88% of which are singletons. This chain links TRBV15 with TRBJ2-5; TRBD2 matches 10 bases. The sample consisted of peripheral blood. This TCR was recovered from a woman aged 45-60 years with acute or convalescent COVID-19. CDR3 amino acids: CATSRDRAGGETQYF. The CDR3 nucleotides read TGTGCCACCAGCAGAGACCGAGCGGGAGGGGAGACCCAGTACTTC.